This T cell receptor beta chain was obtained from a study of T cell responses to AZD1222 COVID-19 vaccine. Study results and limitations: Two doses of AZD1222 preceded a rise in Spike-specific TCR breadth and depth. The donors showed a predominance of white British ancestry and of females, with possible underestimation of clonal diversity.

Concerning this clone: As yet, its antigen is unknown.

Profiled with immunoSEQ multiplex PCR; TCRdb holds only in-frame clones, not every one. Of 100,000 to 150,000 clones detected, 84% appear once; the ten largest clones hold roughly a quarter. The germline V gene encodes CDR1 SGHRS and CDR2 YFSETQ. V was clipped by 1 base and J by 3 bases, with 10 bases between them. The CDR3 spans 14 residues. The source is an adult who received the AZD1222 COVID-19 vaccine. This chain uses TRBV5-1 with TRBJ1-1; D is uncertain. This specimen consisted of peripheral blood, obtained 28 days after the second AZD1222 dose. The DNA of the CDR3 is TGCGCCAGCAGCTTGTGGACGGTTTACACTGAAGCTTTCTTT. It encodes CASSLWTVYTEAFF.